The next 13 T cell receptor beta chains were all read from a single sample in a study of Ad26.COV2.S vaccination and SARS-CoV-2 variants. Libraries were prepared by immunoSEQ multiplex PCR; TCRdb keeps only in-frame clonotypes and omits some of them. Of over 300,000 clones in the sample, 80% to 90% are singletons; the top ten hold about 7.4%. The treatment denotes: roughly 18 received Ad26.COV2.S at low or high dose, single or two shots; several received placebo; per-sample allocation not given. Collection of samples fell on day 63 after the first vaccine or placebo injection. Source: peripheral blood, taken in a trial of Ad26.COV2.S vaccine versus placebo. The receptors were gathered from a person aged 18-60 years who received the Ad26.COV2.S COVID-19 vaccine or a placebo.

CDR3 sequence reads: CASSIRVNEKLFF. As DNA, the CDR3 is TGTGCCAGTAGTATTCGCGTGAATGAAAAACTGTTTTTT. The chain recombines TRBV19 with TRBJ1-4; D remains ambiguous. The CDR3 loop spans 13 amino acids. V was trimmed by 3 bases and J by 5 bases, leaving 7 bases between them. Looked up from germline, CDR1 is LNHDA and CDR2 is SQIVND (reference sequence). Together with reference TRBV19 and TRBJ1-4, the CDR3 gives the full variable domain: DGGITQSPKYLFRKEGQNVTLSCEQNLNHDAMYWYRQDPGQGLRLIYYSQIVNDFQKGDIAEGYSVSREKKESFPLTVTSAQKNPTAFYLCASSIRVNEKLFFGSGTQLSVL.

This chain uses TRBV5-1 with TRBJ1-1, with no clear D. Germline V gene sequence: CDR1 SGHRS, CDR2 YFSETQ. V lost 0 bases to trimming and J lost 0 bases, with 9 bases between them. The CDR3 consists of 15 residues. CDR3 sequence reads: CASSLEGRLNTEAFF. Here the CDR3 DNA reads TGCGCCAGCAGCTTGGAGGGTCGTTTGAACACTGAAGCTTTCTTT.

V usage is TRBV9 and J usage is TRBJ2-4, with D possibly TRBD2 on 6 matching bases. Germline V lookup: CDR1 SGDLS, CDR2 YYNGEE. V was cut by 0 bases and J by 8 bases, with 15 bases left in between. This CDR3 spans 15 amino acids. The CDR3 protein is CASSVVGAGGDIQYF. In DNA, the CDR3 is TGTGCCAGCAGCGTAGTAGGGGCCGGAGGGGACATTCAGTACTTC. The full variable domain, in which reference TRBV9 and TRBJ2-4 provide the parts outside the CDR3, is DSGVTQTPKHLITATGQRVTLRCSPRSGDLSVYWYQQSLDQGLQFLIQYYNGEERAKGNILERFSAQQFPDLHSELNLSSLELGDSALYFCASSVVGAGGDIQYFGAGTRLSVL.

J is TRBJ2-1 and V is TRBV2; D remains unclear. V was trimmed by 4 bases and J by 7 bases, leaving 17 bases between them. This CDR3 region has 15 residues. CDR1 and CDR2 (germline): SNHLY, FYNNEI. Written as DNA, the CDR3 is TGTGCCAGCAGTGTAGCCTGGCATCGGCTGAATGAGCAGTTCTTC. Translated: CASSVAWHRLNEQFF.

The chain has TRBV7-6 and TRBJ2-7; D remains unclear. V lost 2 bases, J lost 2 bases, and 7 bases lay in between. The germline V gene has CDR1 SGHVS and CDR2 FNYEAQ. The CDR3 has 13 residues. The CDR3 here is CASSLFEAYEQYF. DNA of the CDR3: TGTGCCAGCAGCTTATTCGAGGCCTACGAGCAGTACTTC.

The gene calls are TRBV5-5 and TRBJ1-1; 7 bases are shared with TRBD1. V trimming: 10 bases; J trimming: 2 bases; junction bases outside the gene matches: 11. CDR1 is SGHKS, CDR2 YYEKEE, per germline (reference sequence). The CDR3 extends over 14 amino acids. CDR3 DNA: TGTGCCGGGCAGCAAGGGACAGCCAACACTGAAGCTTTCTTT. Translated, it gives CAGQQGTANTEAFF.

This chain connects TRBV4-1 to TRBJ1-1; 7 positions match TRBD1. The CDR3 runs 15 residues. Germline CDR1 MGHRA, CDR2 YSYEKL. V trimming: 5 bases; J trimming: 1 base; junction bases outside the gene matches: 7. The CDR3 DNA sequence: TGCGCCAGCAGCATAAGACAGGGAAGGAACACTGAAGCTTTCTTT. Translating it yields CASSIRQGRNTEAFF.

This rearrangement joins TRBV4-3 to TRBJ2-1; D ambiguous. This CDR3 contains 17 residues. The germline V gene has CDR1 LGHNA and CDR2 YSLEER. Trimming took 0 bases from V and 0 from J, leaving 12 bases between them. The CDR3 here is CASSQDRWTDSYNEQFF. As DNA, the CDR3 is TGCGCCAGCAGCCAAGATCGGTGGACGGACTCCTACAATGAGCAGTTCTTC.

This clone was recorded a few times. This chain links TRBV2 with TRBJ2-7, with TRBD2 identical over 8 bases. With V trimmed by 7 bases and J by 2 bases, 10 bases remained unmatched. Per the germline V gene, CDR1 is SNHLY and CDR2 is FYNNEI. The CDR3 sequence is 15 residues long. CDR3 DNA sequence: TGTGCCAGCACCTTAGCGGGGTTGCCTCCCTACGAGCAGTACTTC. This gives the protein CASTLAGLPPYEQYF.

About this clone: Other DNA sequences of this sample code for an identical CDR3. The V call is TRBV7-3, the J call TRBJ2-3; D is unresolved. Deletions cut 4 bases from V and 0 bases from J, with 2 bases between. Germline V gene sequence: CDR1 SGHTA, CDR2 FQGTGA. The CDR3 sequence is 12 residues long. CDR3 residues: CASSSSTDTQYF. CDR3 coding DNA: TGTGCCAGCAGCTCTAGCACAGATACGCAGTATTTT.

This clone appeared once. The same CDR3 also results from other DNA sequences found in this sample. This chain joins TRBV10-3 and TRBJ2-5, with D perhaps TRBD1 (6 bases). CDR3 length equals 12 residues. V lost 5 bases and J lost 5, with 9 bases in between. The germline gives CDR1 ENHRY, CDR2 SYGVKD. The CDR3 spells CAISSRGETQYF. The CDR3 nucleotides read TGTGCCATCAGTTCCAGGGGTGAGACCCAGTACTTC.

This chain connects TRBV7-2 to TRBJ1-2, with TRBD1 identical over 7 bases. CDR1 is SGHTA and CDR2 is FQGNSA in the germline V gene. V was clipped by 1 base and J by 8 bases; unmatched bases: 4. The CDR3 covers 13 residues. The CDR3 nucleotides are TGTGCCAGCAGCTTAGACAGGGGAGGCGGCTACACCTTC. Its protein product is CASSLDRGGGYTF.

The J gene is TRBJ2-6, the V gene TRBV4-2; no reliable D call. Deletions cut 2 bases from V and 0 bases from J, with 14 bases between. The germline CDR1 and CDR2 sequences are LGHNA and YNFKEQ. The CDR3 contains 18 residues. CDR3 sequence (DNA): TGTGCCAGCAGCCAAAATTGGGCGGCAGCCTCTGGGGCCAACGTCCTGACTTTC. The encoded protein is CASSQNWAAASGANVLTF.